This TCR beta chain was identified in a study of cytomegalovirus exposure and HLA in healthy donors. Regarding the study as a whole: TCR beta chains numbering some 160 were designated cytomegalovirus-associated. CMV antigen specificity was confirmed in vitro for a few CMV-associated chains. Later, an analysis found that TCR clusters from the first cohort tended to co-occur in the 120 validation repertoires.

The donors were members of the validation cohort, which comprised 120 subjects and was separate from the first cohort of more than 500 subjects. The assay was immunoSEQ multiplex PCR, and TCRdb's table has in-frame clones only and misses some. The top ten clones hold more than 0.8% of a sample with about 340,000 clones, 75% to 90% of them seen once. V trimming: 0 bases; J trimming: 3 bases; junction bases outside the gene matches: 4. Germline lookup yields CDR1 SGDLS and CDR2 YYNGEE. The CDR3 is 15 residues long. As regards this clone: Its antigen remains unknown.

The TCR comes from a woman aged 18-30 years in good health and CMV-seronegative. Sample: PBMCs. The V call is TRBV9, the J call TRBJ2-7; TRBD2 aligns across 9 bases. CDR3 amino acids: CASSVAAGGNYEQYF. CDR3 DNA: TGTGCCAGCAGCGTAGCCGCGGGAGGGAACTACGAGCAGTACTTC.